Each of the 13 T cell receptor beta chains below was sequenced from the same sample in a study of response to subunit inactivated influenza vaccine. Each CDR3 protein is one row after TCRdb ran MiXCR on the RT-PCR reads. The data contain some 640,000 distinct CDR3 sequences, approximately 15% of them singletons. Specimen: PBMCs from blood, collected 14 to 15 days before vaccination. All receptors derive from a man aged 45-60 years who received an inactivated influenza vaccine.

The table lists this clonotype with many counts. The rearrangement joins TRBV5-1 to TRBJ2-2; 8 bases match TRBD1. CDR3 length: 17 residues. Germline lookup yields CDR1 SGHRS and CDR2 YFSETQ. V dropped 0 bases and J dropped 6; count of bases not matched to a gene: 10. CDR3 amino acids: CASSLEGRTGKAGELFF. Written as DNA, the CDR3 is TGCGCCAGCAGCTTGGAAGGGAGGACAGGGAAGGCCGGGGAGCTGTTTTTT.

This clonotype was picked up a small number of times. The chain employs TRBV10-3 and TRBJ2-5, with 12 bases fitting TRBD2. CDR3 size: 15 residues. V was clipped by 3 bases and J by 3 bases; unmatched bases: 2. The germline gives CDR1 ENHRY, CDR2 SYGVKD. This chain's CDR3 is CAISDPSGGEETQYF. The CDR3 DNA is TGTGCCATCAGTGACCCTAGCGGGGGGGAAGAGACCCAGTACTTC.

This clonotype was seen at least ten times. J is TRBJ2-2 and V is TRBV5-1; the match to TRBD2 covers 8 bases. This CDR3 has 13 residues. J gave up 5 bases and V 5 bases, and 2 bases lay outside the gene matches. Germline lookup yields CDR1 SGHRS and CDR2 YFSETQ. The CDR3, as DNA: TGCGCCAGCAGACCGGGGGGGACCGGGGAGCTGTTTTTT. Translated: CASRPGGTGELFF. The full variable domain, its missing parts supplied by reference TRBV5-1 and TRBJ2-2, is KAGVTQTPRYLIKTRGQQVTLSCSPISGHRSVSWYQQTPGQGLQFLFEYFSETQRNKGNFPGRFSGRQFSNSRSEMNVSTLELGDSALYLCASRPGGTGELFFGEGSRLTVL.

This sequence joins TRBV19 and TRBJ2-2; TRBD1 matches at 8 bases. The CDR3 has 16 amino acids. The V gene end was trimmed by 7 bases and the J gene end by 1 base; junction bases not matched to a gene: 8. Germline V gives CDR1 LNHDA, CDR2 SQIVND (reference sequence). The CDR3 is CASTGGSTWNTGELFF. The CDR3 DNA sequence: TGTGCCAGTACAGGGGGCAGTACATGGAACACCGGGGAGCTGTTTTTT.

In this sample, this clonotype turned up many times. J is TRBJ2-1 and V is TRBV28, with 14 bases matching TRBD2. The CDR3 is 15 residues long. CDR1 is MDHEN, CDR2 SYDVKM, per germline. The V and J ends lost 5 bases and 7 bases, in that order; junction bases with no gene match: 4. In DNA form, the CDR3 reads TGTGCCAGCAGTATCGGGACTAGCGGGAGAAATGAGCAGTTCTTC. It translates to CASSIGTSGRNEQFF.

The chain has TRBV9 and TRBJ2-1, with TRBD2 matching 10 bases. Trimming at V came to 0 bases and at J to 10 bases, leaving 7 bases not matched to a gene. CDR3 length: 15 amino acids. Germline V gene data show CDR1 as SGDLS and CDR2 as YYNGEE. The CDR3 bases are TGTGCCAGCAGCGTAGGGCTAGCGGGAGTAGGGGAGCAGTTCTTC. Protein product: CASSVGLAGVGEQFF.

This chain joins TRBV6-2 or TRBV6-3 and TRBJ2-3, with D maybe TRBD2 (6 bases). The germline gives CDR1 MNHEY, CDR2 SVGEGT. The CDR3 totals 13 residues. Trimming took 6 bases from V and 4 from J, leaving 11 bases between them. For the CDR3, the DNA is TGTGCCAGCAGACCCGGGACTCCAGATACGCAGTATTTT. Amino acids: CASRPGTPDTQYF.

This clonotype was recorded many times. The gene calls are TRBV20-1 and TRBJ2-7, with 7 bases identical to TRBD1. The ends lost 3 bases at V and 4 bases at J; junction bases unmatched: 9. The germline gives CDR1 DFQATT, CDR2 SNEGSKA (reference sequence). The CDR3 loop spans 14 amino acids. CDR3 loop: CSASSGQRQYEQYF. The DNA of the CDR3 is TGCAGTGCTAGTTCGGGACAGAGACAATACGAGCAGTACTTC.

This clonotype was detected a few times. This chain uses TRBV12-3 or TRBV12-4 with TRBJ2-3, with 9 bases matching TRBD1. This CDR3 has 16 residues. Trimming cost V 6 bases and J 6 bases; bases outside gene matches: 13. CDR3 nucleotides: TGTGCCAGCAGAGAGGGACAGGGTGTTGTGATCGATACGCAGTATTTT. This translates into CASREGQGVVIDTQYF.

This clonotype has more than one count but fewer than ten. This chain connects TRBV4-3 to TRBJ1-6, with D unresolved. Germline V gene lookup returns CDR1 LGHNA and CDR2 YSLEER. The ends were cut back, 3 bases at V and 3 bases at J, with 6 bases in the middle. The CDR3 length is 14 residues. Here the CDR3 reads CASSQQDYNSPLHF. The DNA of the CDR3 is TGCGCCAGCAGCCAGCAGGACTATAATTCACCCCTCCACTTT.

This clonotype came up a few times. V gene TRBV5-1 combines with J gene TRBJ2-7, with D possibly matching TRBD2 (5 bases). Trimming removed 0 bases from V and 5 bases from J, with 12 bases in between. The CDR3 runs 14 residues. The germline CDR1 and CDR2 sequences are SGHRS and YFSETQ. CDR3 coding DNA: TGCGCCAGCAGCTTGGGCCCTAGCAGGAACGAGCAGTACTTC. Protein sequence: CASSLGPSRNEQYF. Full variable domain (rest looked up from reference TRBV5-1 and TRBJ2-7): KAGVTQTPRYLIKTRGQQVTLSCSPISGHRSVSWYQQTPGQGLQFLFEYFSETQRNKGNFPGRFSGRQFSNSRSEMNVSTLELGDSALYLCASSLGPSRNEQYFGPGTRLTVT.

This clonotype was seen many times. This chain joins TRBV4-3 and TRBJ2-3; 8 bases align to TRBD2. The J segment lost 0 bases and the V segment lost 3 bases, leaving 2 bases of the junction unmatched. Germline V gene data show CDR1 as LGHNA and CDR2 as YSLEER. CDR3 length equals 15 residues. The CDR3 sequence: CASSHLAGSTDTQYF. CDR3 sequence (DNA): TGCGCCAGCAGCCACCTAGCGGGTAGCACAGATACGCAGTATTTT.

There are a few counts of this clonotype. The V gene is TRBV14, the J gene TRBJ1-1; the D is unclear. Germline-derived CDR1 and CDR2 are SGHDN and FVKESK. Trimming took 3 bases from V and 4 from J, leaving 6 bases between them. CDR3 length: 12 amino acids. Here the CDR3 reads CASSHAGTEAFF. DNA of the CDR3: TGTGCCAGCAGCCATGCAGGCACTGAAGCTTTCTTT.